This T cell receptor beta chain emerged from a study of blood T cell repertoires in COVID-19. The repertoire was sequenced with immunoSEQ multiplex PCR; TCRdb's copy has only in-frame clones and lacks some. This sample has over 150,000 clones, with around 84% found just once. V shed 3 bases and J shed 1 base, with 21 bases lying between them. This CDR3 spans 19 amino acids. Germline CDR1 and CDR2: KGHDR and SFDVKD. This TCR was sampled from a human donor in a cohort sampled during active COVID-19. The sequencing input was peripheral blood. The chain has TRBV24-1 and TRBJ2-1, with a tentative D call TRBD2 (7 bases). The chain's CDR3 is CATSDPRADRGASYNEQFF. CDR3 DNA: TGTGCCACCAGTGATCCCAGGGCGGATCGGGGGGCATCCTACAATGAGCAGTTCTTC.